A single sample is the source of the 22 T cell receptor beta chains below, sequenced in a study of T cells in Graves' hyperthyroidism and ophthalmopathy. Template material for amplifying TCR beta CDR3 regions consisted of RNA transcripts. Researchers ran a first-round RT-PCR on the TCR CDR3 using the HTBI primer set. TCRdb reprocessed the multiplex PCR reads with MiXCR, giving one entry per CDR3 protein. This table has fewer than 400,000 distinct CDR3 sequences, 25% appearing once. Sequencing was carried out using blood. The receptor source for this set is a man aged 50 or older with Graves' hyperthyroidism.

The V call is TRBV7-2, the J call TRBJ1-5; D perhaps matches TRBD1 (5 bases). CDR3 length: 15 amino acids. Germline V gene lookup returns CDR1 SGHTA and CDR2 FQGNSA. Trimming shortened V by 4 bases and J by 5 bases, and 15 bases separated the two germline ends. Written as DNA, the CDR3 is TGTGCCAGCAGCTCCGACGGGCAGGGCCATCAGCCCCAGCATTTT. This sequence encodes CASSSDGQGHQPQHF.

This clonotype came up a few times. The genes are TRBV7-9 and TRBJ2-5, with unresolved D. The CDR3 covers 15 residues. The V gene's germline CDR1 is SEHNR and CDR2 FQNEAQ (reference sequence). The germline V and J ends were trimmed by 3 bases and 1 base, with 12 bases remaining between them. The CDR3 DNA reads as TGTGCCAGCAGCTTTACAACACCAACCCAAGAGACCCAGTACTTC. Translation gives CASSFTTPTQETQYF.

The sample holds a few counts of this clonotype. This chain joins TRBV11-2 and TRBJ2-2; TRBD1 matches 7 bases. The V segment lost 8 bases and the J segment 9 bases; nucleotides outside the gene matches: 15. This CDR3 region has 15 residues. The germline V gene has CDR1 SGHAT and CDR2 FQNNGV. The CDR3 DNA reads TGTGCCAGCTTTCCGGGACAGATTTCACGGCGGGAGCTGTTTTTT. It specifies CASFPGQISRRELFF.

The V call is TRBV5-1, the J call TRBJ2-7, with a weak D call TRBD2 (6 bases). This CDR3 contains 14 residues. The germline V gene has CDR1 SGHRS and CDR2 YFSETQ. V lost 4 bases, J lost 3 bases, and 14 bases lay in between. CDR3 in DNA: TGCGCCAGCAGCCCGGAGGGCCTCGGCTACGAGCAGTACTTC. Translated: CASSPEGLGYEQYF.

This clonotype has a count of ten or more. This chain links TRBV2 with TRBJ2-7; the D gene is possibly TRBD2 (5 bases). Germline V gives CDR1 SNHLY, CDR2 FYNNEI. This CDR3 contains 11 residues. Trimming stripped 4 bases from V and 5 bases from J, with 6 bases between. This chain's CDR3 is CASSARDEQYF. The DNA for the CDR3 is TGTGCCAGCAGTGCGAGGGACGAGCAGTACTTC. The full variable domain, in which reference TRBV2 and TRBJ2-7 provide the parts outside the CDR3, is EPEVTQTPSHQVTQMGQEVILRCVPISNHLYFYWYRQILGQKVEFLVSFYNNEISEKSEIFDDQFSVERPDGSNFTLKIRSTKLEDSAMYFCASSARDEQYFGPGTRLTVT.

This sequence joins TRBV12-5 and TRBJ2-5; D not certain. The CDR3 has 14 residues. Germline V gene lookup returns CDR1 LGHNT and CDR2 FRNRAP. Trimming pared 0 bases from V and 5 bases from J, leaving 10 bases between. DNA for the CDR3: TGTGCTAGTGGTTTGGTTGGGGTTAGGGAGACCCAGTACTTC. Translation: CASGLVGVRETQYF. The full variable domain, rest sourced from reference TRBV12-5 and TRBJ2-5, is DARVTQTPRHKVTEMGQEVTMRCQPILGHNTVFWYRQTMMQGLELLAYFRNRAPLDDSGMPKDRFSAEMPDATLATLKIQPSEPRDSAVYFCASGLVGVRETQYFGPGTRLLVL.

Worth noting for this clonotype: Given a much more abundant clone one base away, this may be a read error. This sequence joins TRBV2 and TRBJ2-1, with D possibly being TRBD2 (5 bases). The CDR3 totals 14 residues. CDR1 and CDR2 from the germline V gene are SNHLY and FYNNEI. Deletions cut 1 base from V and 5 bases from J, with 9 bases between. CDR3 DNA sequence: TGTGCCAGCAGTGAAGTGGACTTGCACAATGAGCAGTTCTTC. Translated, it gives CASSEVDLHNEQFF.

This chain joins TRBV20-1 and TRBJ2-3; 7 nucleotides match TRBD2. This CDR3 spans 14 amino acids. V lost 3 bases, J lost 7 bases, and 10 bases stayed unmatched. In germline, CDR1 is DFQATT, CDR2 SNEGSKA (reference sequence). The DNA for the CDR3 is TGCAGTGCTAGGGACCTTGGGGAGGGCTATACGCAGTATTTT. It is translated as CSARDLGEGYTQYF.

This chain connects TRBV20-1 to TRBJ2-1; 13 bases are shared with TRBD2. The CDR3 extends over 15 amino acids. V trimming: 2 bases; J trimming: 10 bases; junction bases outside the gene matches: 8. The germline V gene encodes CDR1 DFQATT and CDR2 SNEGSKA (reference sequence). CDR3 sequence (DNA): TGCAGTGCTAGACGGACTAGCGGGAGATTTTTCGAGCAGTTCTTC. Protein product: CSARRTSGRFFEQFF.

The CDR3 DNA follows: TGTGCCACCAGTGATTTTGCGTCGGCGTTTGGGCGCACCGGGGAGCTGTTTTTT. Amino acid sequence: CATSDFASAFGRTGELFF. The rearrangement uses TRBV24-1 and TRBJ2-2; D unclear. Germline lookup yields CDR1 KGHDR and CDR2 SFDVKD. This CDR3 comprises 18 residues. V dropped 1 base and J dropped 4 bases, with 18 bases sitting between them.

The CDR3 DNA is TGTGCCAGCAGTTTACTCCCCGGGACAAGAGGGGGCAATCAGCCCCAGCATTTT. It is translated as CASSLLPGTRGGNQPQHF. This chain uses TRBV12-3 or TRBV12-4 with TRBJ1-5, with TRBD1 as a possible D gene (6 bases). The CDR3 has 18 residues. V lost 2 bases and J 2 bases, leaving 19 bases between the germline ends.

Only a few counts were recorded for this clonotype. The CDR3 here is CASSLQGVKNTEAFF. CDR3 sequence (DNA): TGCGCCAGCAGCTTACAGGGGGTTAAGAACACTGAAGCTTTCTTT. The V and J genes are TRBV5-1 and TRBJ1-1; 8 nucleotides line up with TRBD1. V lost 2 bases to trimming and J lost 1 base; unmatched junction nucleotides: 4. CDR3 length: 15 amino acids. Germline assignment: CDR1 SGHRS and CDR2 YFSETQ.

This clonotype was found many times. This chain joins TRBV6-1 and TRBJ2-7, with D maybe TRBD2 (6 bases). CDR1 is MNHNS and CDR2 is SASEGT in the germline V gene. The length of the CDR3 is 14 residues. V lost 7 bases and J lost 0, with 13 bases in between. CDR3 sequence: CASMGLRTSYEQYF. CDR3 in DNA: TGTGCCAGCATGGGACTCCGAACCTCCTACGAGCAGTACTTC.

This sequence joins TRBV7-9 and TRBJ2-5; 7 bases align to TRBD2. Germline V gene sequence: CDR1 SEHNR, CDR2 FQNEAQ (reference sequence). The CDR3 loop spans 14 amino acids. V lost 5 bases to trimming and J lost 4 bases; unmatched junction nucleotides: 7. For the CDR3, the DNA is TGTGCCAGCAGCCCAGAATGGGGGGGAGAGACCCAGTACTTC. Translation gives CASSPEWGGETQYF.

The rearrangement uses TRBV11-1 and TRBJ2-3; either TRBD1 or TRBD2 may fit D (5 bases each). The V and J ends lost 2 bases and 4 bases respectively, with 19 bases between them. The CDR3 consists of 17 residues. Germline CDR1 and CDR2: SGHAT and FQDESV (reference sequence). DNA for the CDR3: TGTGCCAGCAGCTTATTCGGTGGCAGGGTGGGACCAGATACGCAGTATTTT. Translating it yields CASSLFGGRVGPDTQYF. Together with reference TRBV11-1 and TRBJ2-3, the CDR3 gives the full variable domain: EAEVAQSPRYKITEKSQAVAFWCDPISGHATLYWYRQILGQGPELLVQFQDESVVDDSQLPKDRFSAERLKGVDSTLKIQPAELGDSAMYLCASSLFGGRVGPDTQYFGPGTRLTVL.

This clonotype was seen at least ten times. The rearrangement uses TRBV30 and TRBJ2-1; D gene unclear. V lost 0 bases and J lost 3, with 9 bases in between. The length of the CDR3 is 14 residues. CDR1 and CDR2 from the germline V gene are GTSNPN and SVGIG (reference sequence). CDR3 coding DNA: TGTGCCTGGAGTGTGGGCGGTCACTACAATGAGCAGTTCTTC. Its translation is CAWSVGGHYNEQFF.

The chain joins TRBV6-1 to TRBJ2-5, with 9 nucleotides matching TRBD1. There are 13 residues in the CDR3. The germline V gene encodes CDR1 MNHNS and CDR2 SASEGT. Written as DNA, the CDR3 is TGTACCCGAAGCCGGGACAGGGAGGAGACCCAGTACTTC. Amino acids: CTRSRDREETQYF.

The V call is TRBV13, the J call TRBJ2-1, with 13 nucleotides matching TRBD2. The CDR3 has 17 amino acids. Germline CDR1 PRHDT, CDR2 FYEKMQ (reference sequence). Unmatched junction bases numbered 14, after V lost 5 bases and J lost 10 bases. The CDR3 loop is CASSPGTSGTPPREQFF. DNA for the CDR3: TGTGCCAGCAGCCCCGGGACTAGCGGGACTCCCCCGCGGGAGCAGTTCTTC. Looking up the rest from reference TRBV13 and TRBJ2-1 gives the full variable domain: AAGVIQSPRHLIKEKRETATLKCYPIPRHDTVYWYQQGPGQDPQFLISFYEKMQSDKGSIPDRFSAQQFSDYHSELNMSSLELGDSALYFCASSPGTSGTPPREQFFGPGTRLTVL.

The chain has TRBV5-1 and TRBJ2-2; D is unresolved. V lost 0 bases to trimming and J lost 3 bases, with 9 bases between them. There are 15 residues in the CDR3. Per germline, CDR1 SGHRS and CDR2 YFSETQ. The CDR3 DNA reads TGCGCCAGCAGCTTGGCCCCGACTGACACCGGGGAGCTGTTTTTT. It specifies CASSLAPTDTGELFF.

The CDR3 loop reads CASSYEGSAGANVLTF. CDR3 DNA sequence: TGTGCCAGCAGTTACGAAGGGTCTGCTGGGGCCAACGTCCTGACTTTC. The chain has TRBV6-5 and TRBJ2-6; D not resolved. Trimming removed 2 bases at V and 2 bases at J, with 10 bases between. Germline CDR1 and CDR2: MNHEY and SVGAGI. There are 16 residues in the CDR3.

This clonotype came up many times. This chain links TRBV2 with TRBJ2-1; the D gene could be TRBD1 or TRBD2 (5 bases each). The CDR3 consists of 14 residues. The germline gives CDR1 SNHLY, CDR2 FYNNEI. Trimming removed 4 bases at V and 14 bases at J, with 21 bases between. The CDR3 here is CASSGGVAGRGEFF. In DNA, the CDR3 is TGTGCCAGCAGTGGGGGAGTAGCAGGGCGTGGTGAGTTCTTC. The whole variable domain, filled in from reference TRBV2 and TRBJ2-1, reads EPEVTQTPSHQVTQMGQEVILRCVPISNHLYFYWYRQILGQKVEFLVSFYNNEISEKSEIFDDQFSVERPDGSNFTLKIRSTKLEDSAMYFCASSGGVAGRGEFFGPGTRLTVL.

This clonotype has just a few counts. The chain uses TRBV2 and TRBJ1-6; D call uncertain. V lost 6 bases, J lost 6 bases, and 15 bases lay in between. In germline, CDR1 is SNHLY, CDR2 FYNNEI. The CDR3 sequence is 15 residues long. In DNA form, the CDR3 reads TGTGCCAGCAGAGACACCGGAGTTGGTAATTCACCCCTCCACTTT. It translates to CASRDTGVGNSPLHF. Looking up the rest from reference TRBV2 and TRBJ1-6 gives the full variable domain: EPEVTQTPSHQVTQMGQEVILRCVPISNHLYFYWYRQILGQKVEFLVSFYNNEISEKSEIFDDQFSVERPDGSNFTLKIRSTKLEDSAMYFCASRDTGVGNSPLHFGNGTRLTVT.